This T cell receptor (beta chain) appears in the sequencing data of a study of T-cell reconstitution after alpha-beta-depleted transplantation in children. Whole-study findings and limits: One year after transplant, T-cell counts and diversity came mostly from newly produced T cells. Surviving recipient T cells and thymic progenitors produced the high day-60 TCRbeta diversity seen in some patients.

J was trimmed by 0 bases and V by 7 bases; bases with no gene match: 8. Germline V gene sequence: CDR1 SGHVS, CDR2 FQNEAQ. This CDR3 spans 15 amino acids. There are many counts of this clonotype. What it binds is unknown. Molecular barcoding with unique molecular identifiers was used for the TCRbeta library. TCRdb itself ran the PCR reads through MiXCR, one entry per CDR3 protein. The data contain hundreds of thousands of distinct CDR3 sequences, around 16% of them singletons. This chain links TRBV7-8 with TRBJ2-5, with 7 bases that match TRBD1. The TCR comes from a male patient aged 2-10 years who had a stem cell transplant for acute lymphoblastic leukemia, so the T cells may come from the graft donor. The material sequenced was PBMCs, mostly from graft donor cells, taken 360 days after TCRalphabeta/CD19-depleted stem cell transplant. This chain's CDR3 is CASNIQGTHQETQYF. In DNA form, the CDR3 reads TGTGCCAGCAACATACAGGGGACCCACCAAGAGACCCAGTACTTC.